This T cell receptor (beta chain) originates from a study of siplizumab effects on memory and regulatory T cells. Findings and limits, study-wide: Major contributors to the alloresponse seemed to be naive T cells, which also appeared more diverse than memory cells. Where siplizumab was present, mappable alloreactive CD4+ clones averaged about 70% Treg-derived, compared with less than 35% in controls. Roughly 80-96% of proliferating CD4+ or CD8+ clones lacked an assignable naive or memory phenotype. There were only a minor fraction of alloreactive clones that mapped to unstimulated subsets.

TCRdb's copy holds only in-frame clones and misses some; the assay was immunoSEQ multiplex PCR. The sample records around 100,000 clones, around 90% being singletons. For this clone: Its antigen remains unidentified.

The source is a human donor in good health. Some clones in this sample may be carry-over from other donors' samples. The sequenced material came from CD4+ T cells sorted from blood.

The CDR3 DNA reads as TGTGCCAGCAGCTTGTCTCAGGGGGCTAGGGGAGGTGAAGCTTTCTTT. Its translation is CASSLSQGARGGEAFF. The rearrangement links TRBV5-5 to TRBJ1-1; TRBD1 matches at 8 bases. The CDR3 contains 16 residues. J gave up 7 bases and V 1 base, and 12 bases lay outside the gene matches. CDR1 is SGHKS and CDR2 is YYEKEE in the germline V gene (reference sequence).